This is a list of T cell receptor beta chains from one sample in a study of response to subunit inactivated influenza vaccine. TCRdb called the RT-PCR reads again in MiXCR, with one record for every CDR3 protein. This table has about 570,000 distinct CDR3 sequences, 11% appearing once. A further study also used this sample, focusing on T cells expressing NK-cell markers.

Sequenced material: PBMCs from blood, taken on the day of vaccination. The receptors come from a man aged 45 to 65 who received an inactivated influenza vaccine. Each CDR3 is given with its conserved first and last residue. The D gene is left open where the match is weak. The size field is filled for only some rows; it gives once, few, many or a size class.

CASSDGGFVYEQYF,TGTGCCAGCAGTGACGGGGGGTTTGTCTACGAGCAGTACTTC,few,TRBV6-1,TRBD2,TRBJ2-7
CASSLPGQGHEQYF,TGTGCCAGCAGCTTGCCGGGACAGGGCCACGAGCAGTACTTC,NA,TRBV11-2,TRBD1,TRBJ2-7
CASSPVPPRSGGSYNEQFF,TGCGCCAGCAGCCCTGTCCCACCCCGAAGCGGGGGCTCCTACAATGAGCAGTTCTTC,few,TRBV5-1,TRBD2,TRBJ2-1
CASSLEWRDTNTEAFF,TGTGCCAGCAGCTTAGAGTGGAGGGACACGAACACTGAAGCTTTCTTT,NA,TRBV11-1,NA,TRBJ1-1
CASSSWGQNTDTQYF,TGTGCCAGCTCCTCATGGGGACAGAACACAGATACGCAGTATTTT,NA,TRBV7-8,TRBD1,TRBJ2-3
CASSYLQALYNEQFF,TGTGCCAGCAGTTACTTACAGGCCCTTTACAATGAGCAGTTCTTC,NA,TRBV6-5,NA,TRBJ2-1
CASSLSRARGGEQYF,TGTGCCAGCAGTTTATCTCGGGCCCGCGGAGGCGAGCAGTACTTC,NA,TRBV12-3/TRBV12-4,NA,TRBJ2-7
CSVEAGTGPLNTEAFF,TGCAGCGTTGAAGCGGGGACAGGGCCATTGAACACTGAAGCTTTCTTT,NA,TRBV29-1,TRBD1,TRBJ1-1
CASSQDIGSRGNEQFF,TGTGCCAGCAGCCAAGATATTGGGTCGAGGGGCAATGAGCAGTTCTTC,NA,TRBV3-1,NA,TRBJ2-1
CASSFTHGNTEAFF,TGTGCCAGCAGCTTCACACATGGGAACACTGAAGCTTTCTTT,few,TRBV7-2,NA,TRBJ1-1
CASSQIVGGYEQYF,TGCGCCAGCAGCCAAATTGTTGGCGGGTACGAGCAGTACTTC,few,TRBV4-1,NA,TRBJ2-7
CASSLNAGGIAGELFF,TGTGCCAGCAGCTTAAATGCGGGGGGCATCGCCGGGGAGCTGTTTTTT,NA,TRBV7-2,TRBD2,TRBJ2-2
CAISALMDGYTF,TGTGCCATCAGTGCCTTAATGGATGGCTACACCTTC,NA,TRBV10-3,NA,TRBJ1-2
CSVKTGEAYGYTF,TGCAGCGTGAAAACAGGGGAAGCCTATGGCTACACCTTC,few,TRBV29-1,TRBD1,TRBJ1-2
CSVVEPYNEQFF,TGCAGCGTTGTAGAACCGTACAATGAGCAGTTCTTC,NA,TRBV29-1,NA,TRBJ2-1
CASRPAAGGNEQYF,TGTGCCAGCAGACCCGCGGCAGGGGGGAACGAGCAGTACTTC,NA,TRBV5-5,NA,TRBJ2-7
CSASRGPRLADDSYEQYF,TGCAGTGCTAGTCGAGGCCCCCGACTAGCGGATGACTCCTACGAGCAGTACTTC,NA,TRBV20-1,TRBD2,TRBJ2-7
CSVTQGAQETQYF,TGCAGCGTTACACAGGGGGCCCAAGAGACCCAGTACTTC,few,TRBV29-1,TRBD1,TRBJ2-5
CAISRGQGAQEQYF,TGTGCCATCAGTCGCGGACAGGGGGCTCAAGAGCAGTACTTC,many,TRBV10-3,TRBD1,TRBJ2-7
CASTPGSVPSYEQYF,TGTGCCAGCACCCCCGGGAGCGTTCCCTCCTACGAGCAGTACTTC,NA,TRBV7-2,NA,TRBJ2-7
CASSGYNRGRIGELFF,TGTGCCAGCAGCGGATACAACAGGGGGCGGATCGGGGAGCTGTTTTTT,few,TRBV11-2,TRBD1,TRBJ2-2
CASSDIGVSYNEQFF,TGTGCCAGCAGTGATATCGGGGTCTCCTACAATGAGCAGTTCTTC,NA,TRBV25-1,NA,TRBJ2-1
CASSDYGSHNEQFF,TGTGCCAGCAGTGACTATGGCAGCCACAATGAGCAGTTCTTC,NA,TRBV6-1,NA,TRBJ2-1
CASWPGQAITGELFF,TGTGCCAGCTGGCCGGGACAGGCCATCACCGGGGAGCTGTTTTTT,NA,TRBV6-2/TRBV6-3,TRBD1,TRBJ2-2
CSATGQGRYGYTF,TGCAGTGCCACCGGACAGGGACGCTATGGCTACACCTTC,few,TRBV20-1,TRBD1,TRBJ1-2
CSVSENSNQPQHF,TGCAGCGTCAGCGAAAATAGCAATCAGCCCCAGCATTTT,many,TRBV29-1,NA,TRBJ1-5
CASFRGTSGSGGETQYF,TGTGCCAGCTTTAGGGGGACTAGCGGGAGTGGAGGAGAGACCCAGTACTTC,NA,TRBV7-9,TRBD2,TRBJ2-5
CASTPNLYGYTF,TGTGCCAGCACCCCCAATCTCTATGGCTACACCTTC,many,TRBV6-2/TRBV6-3,NA,TRBJ1-2
CASSHARAKNIQYF,TGTGCCAGCAGCCATGCGAGGGCCAAAAACATTCAGTACTTC,NA,TRBV3-1,NA,TRBJ2-4
CASSTGGQETQYF,TGTGCCAGCAGTACCGGGGGACAAGAGACCCAGTACTTC,many,TRBV12-3/TRBV12-4,NA,TRBJ2-5
CSAGRGHGTGELFF,TGCAGCGCTGGGAGGGGGCATGGCACCGGGGAGCTGTTTTTT,few,TRBV29-1,NA,TRBJ2-2
CSATRHSGSAERFF,TGCAGTGCGACCAGGCATAGCGGGAGCGCCGAGAGGTTCTTC,few,TRBV20-1,TRBD2,TRBJ2-1
CASTPGISYNSPLHF,TGTGCCAGCACCCCCGGAATCTCCTATAATTCACCCCTCCACTTT,NA,TRBV12-3/TRBV12-4,NA,TRBJ1-6
CASSSTGGSTEAFF,TGTGCCAGCAGCAGCACAGGGGGCAGCACTGAAGCTTTCTTT,few,TRBV5-5,TRBD1,TRBJ1-1
CARKGTVNTEAFF,TGTGCCCGCAAGGGGACAGTGAACACTGAAGCTTTCTTT,few,TRBV30,TRBD1,TRBJ1-1
CASSSDRERSQPQHF,TGTGCCAGCAGCTCCGACAGGGAAAGGAGTCAGCCCCAGCATTTT,NA,TRBV6-1,TRBD1,TRBJ1-5